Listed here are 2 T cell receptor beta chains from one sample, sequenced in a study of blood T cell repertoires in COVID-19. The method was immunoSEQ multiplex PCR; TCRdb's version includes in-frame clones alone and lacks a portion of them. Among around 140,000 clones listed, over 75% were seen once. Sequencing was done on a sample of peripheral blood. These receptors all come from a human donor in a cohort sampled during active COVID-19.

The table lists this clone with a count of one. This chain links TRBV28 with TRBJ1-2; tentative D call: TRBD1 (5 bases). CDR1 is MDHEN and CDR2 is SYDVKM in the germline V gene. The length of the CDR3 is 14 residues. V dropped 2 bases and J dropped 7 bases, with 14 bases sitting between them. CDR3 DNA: TGTGCCAGCAGTTTAGGACGTCGGGGGGGTGGCTACACCTTC. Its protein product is CASSLGRRGGGYTF.

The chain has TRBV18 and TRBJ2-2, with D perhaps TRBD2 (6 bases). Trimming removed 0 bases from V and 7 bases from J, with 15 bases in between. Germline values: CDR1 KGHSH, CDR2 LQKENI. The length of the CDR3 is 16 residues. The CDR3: CASSPPVSGAGGELFF. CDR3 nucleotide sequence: TGTGCCAGCTCACCACCGGTGTCGGGAGCAGGCGGGGAGCTGTTTTTT.